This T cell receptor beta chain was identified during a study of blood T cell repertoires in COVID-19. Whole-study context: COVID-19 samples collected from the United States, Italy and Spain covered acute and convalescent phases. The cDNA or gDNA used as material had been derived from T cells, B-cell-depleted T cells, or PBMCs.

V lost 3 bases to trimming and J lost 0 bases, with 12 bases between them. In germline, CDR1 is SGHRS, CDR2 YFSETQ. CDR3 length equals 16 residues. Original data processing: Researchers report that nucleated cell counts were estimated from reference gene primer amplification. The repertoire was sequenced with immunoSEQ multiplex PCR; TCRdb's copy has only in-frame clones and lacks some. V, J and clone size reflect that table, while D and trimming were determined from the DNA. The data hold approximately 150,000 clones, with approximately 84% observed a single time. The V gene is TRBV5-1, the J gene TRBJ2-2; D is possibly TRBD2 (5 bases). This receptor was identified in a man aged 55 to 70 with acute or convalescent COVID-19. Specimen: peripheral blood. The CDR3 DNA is TGCGCCAGCAGCTCCGTTAGCGCAGCGAACACCGGGGAGCTGTTTTTT. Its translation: CASSSVSAANTGELFF.